This TCR beta chain was retrieved from a study of blood T cell repertoires in COVID-19. Study overall: There were acute and convalescent COVID-19 samples, and they came from the United States, Italy and Spain. The analysed material was cDNA or gDNA that came from T cells, B-cell-depleted T cells, or PBMCs.

Original analysis: Quantification of nucleated cells was approximated via reference gene primer amplification. Here immunoSEQ multiplex PCR was the method, and the copy in TCRdb shows in-frame clones only, minus some. The D gene and trimming were derived from the DNA, and the V and J assignments and clone size from that table. Of 200,000 to 250,000 clones listed, approximately 82% are singletons. V lost 6 bases, J lost 2 bases, and 10 bases stayed unmatched. The CDR3 has 16 amino acids. Looked up from germline, CDR1 is KGHSH and CDR2 is LQKENI. The TCR originated in a human donor in a cohort sampled during active COVID-19. The chain uses TRBV18 and TRBJ2-3; 8 nucleotides agree with TRBD1. The source material was peripheral blood. CDR3 amino acids: CASSTSMTGATDTQYF. CDR3 DNA: TGTGCCAGCTCTACCAGTATGACAGGGGCCACAGATACGCAGTATTTT.